One and the same sample provided the 7 T cell receptor beta chains below, sequenced in a study of blood T cell repertoires in COVID-19. Here immunoSEQ multiplex PCR was the method, and the copy in TCRdb shows in-frame clones only, minus some. This table holds approximately 110,000 clones, more than 75% found once. The specimen was peripheral blood. The receptors originated from a man aged 40-49 years with acute or convalescent COVID-19.

The rearrangement joins TRBV23-1 to TRBJ1-3, with D tentatively TRBD1 (6 bases). TRBV23-1 is identified as an open reading frame with a role that is uncertain. The length of the CDR3 is 19 residues. Trimming cost V 1 base and J 3 bases, with 22 bases left between them. The CDR3: CASSQFRLGSGEGGNTIYF. CDR3 bases: TGCGCCAGCAGTCAATTTAGATTGGGGTCAGGGGAAGGTGGAAACACCATATATTTT.

The chain employs TRBV15 and TRBJ1-6; a possible D gene is TRBD1 (6 bases). CDR1 is LNHNV, CDR2 YYDKDF, per germline (reference sequence). The CDR3 runs to 23 residues. The V gene lost 1 base and the J gene lost 6 bases, with 34 bases spanning the gap. The CDR3 coding sequence is TGTGCCACCAGCAGAGTAGGGCGGCAGCGGAGCTCGTTTGGGGGCCAGTTTAATTCACCCCTCCACTTT. Protein: CATSRVGRQRSSFGGQFNSPLHF. Drawing the rest from reference TRBV15 and TRBJ1-6, the complete variable domain is DAMVIQNPRYQVTQFGKPVTLSCSQTLNHNVMYWYQQKSSQAPKLLFHYYDKDFNNEADTPDNFQSRRPNTSFCFLDIRSPGLGDTAMYLCATSRVGRQRSSFGGQFNSPLHFGNGTRLTVT.

This chain uses TRBV18 with TRBJ2-1; possible D gene TRBD2, 6 bases. Germline lookup yields CDR1 KGHSH and CDR2 LQKENI. This CDR3 has 14 amino acids. Between the trimmed V and J ends, which lost 5 bases and 0 bases, there was a span of 8 bases. The CDR3 nucleotides are TGTGCCAGCTCAGGAGGGGTCTCCTACAATGAGCAGTTCTTC. Translated, it gives CASSGGVSYNEQFF.

The chain has TRBV6-5 and TRBJ1-2, with D uncertain. The CDR3 has 14 amino acids. CDR1 is MNHEY, CDR2 SVGAGI, per germline. Between the trimmed V and J ends, which lost 0 bases and 5 bases, there was a span of 10 bases. CDR3 amino acids: CASSYSGGRYGYTF. The CDR3 region has the DNA TGTGCCAGCAGTTACTCAGGAGGGCGGTATGGCTACACCTTC.

Written as DNA, the CDR3 is TGTGCCAGCAGCCGAACTAGCGGTTTCTACAATGAGCAGTTCTTC. Protein: CASSRTSGFYNEQFF. This chain uses TRBV6-5 with TRBJ2-1; 8 positions agree with TRBD2. The germline V gene encodes CDR1 MNHEY and CDR2 SVGAGI. The trim removed 6 bases at V and 3 bases at J, leaving 7 bases unmatched. The CDR3 is 15 amino acids.

The chain joins TRBV21-1 to TRBJ2-5; TRBD2 is the table's D call and was not checked against the DNA. TRBV21-1 is a documented pseudogene. CDR3 size: 16 residues. The CDR3, as DNA: TGTGCCAGCAGCGAACCTCGGGCTAGCGGAAAAGAGACCCAGTACTTC. Translation gives CASSEPRASGKETQYF.

J is TRBJ2-3 and V is TRBV4-2; TRBD2 is a possible D gene (6 bases). The V gene's germline CDR1 is LGHNA and CDR2 YNFKEQ. This CDR3 is 14 amino acids long. V was cut by 4 bases and J by 4 bases, with 12 bases left in between. The chain's CDR3 is CASSLTGVADTQYF. CDR3 bases: TGTGCCAGCAGCCTCACGGGGGTGGCAGATACGCAGTATTTT.